The T cell receptor (beta chain) under discussion was sequenced for a study of response to subunit inactivated influenza vaccine. Study results and limitations: Few additional T cells are recruited per seasonal influenza vaccination, authors suggested.

Each CDR3 protein gets one entry after TCRdb re-called the RT-PCR reads with MiXCR. Here the sample spans fewer than 700,000 distinct CDR3 sequences, 10% to 15% being singletons. Between the trimmed V and J ends, which lost 2 bases and 3 bases, there was a span of 11 bases. The CDR3 is 14 residues long. Germline CDR1 MNHEY, CDR2 SVGAGI. With respect to this clonotype: Its target is not known.

Sample: PBMCs from blood, taken roughly 45 days after vaccination. V is TRBV6-5 and J is TRBJ2-7, with D possibly matching TRBD2 (6 bases). This sequence originates from a man aged 45 to 65 who received an inactivated influenza vaccine. The CDR3 region is CASSYGGGGYEQYF. CDR3 sequence (DNA): TGTGCCAGCAGTTACGGTGGGGGAGGCTACGAGCAGTACTTC.